Listed below are T cell receptor beta chains from one sample, sequenced in a study of CD8 T cells in Susac syndrome. From the immunoSEQ multiplex PCR reads, TCRdb called clonotypes with MiXCR, one entry per CDR3 protein. Of hundreds of thousands of distinct CDR3 sequences in the sample, about 96% were seen once. Specimen: CD4+ T cells from PBMCs. These receptors all stem from a human donor with multiple sclerosis. CDR3s include the opening cysteine and the closing phenylalanine or tryptophan. A D gene is named only where the DNA matches it firmly. Clone size is given for some rows only: seen once, a few or many times, or a class if the clone is expanded.

>.|TRBD1|TRBV30|TRBJ2-7
CAWEGAAYEQYF
TGTGCCTGGGAGGGGGCGGCCTACGAGCAGTACTTC
>.|.|TRBV4-1|TRBJ2-3
CASSQVLVNTQYF
TGCGCCAGCAGCCAAGTCCTTGTTAACACGCAGTATTTT
>.|TRBD1|TRBV27|TRBJ1-1
CASSFSRTGTEAFF
TGTGCCAGCAGTTTCTCCCGGACAGGGACTGAAGCTTTCTTT
>.|.|TRBV7-9|TRBJ1-5
CASSLGDHGQPQHF
TGTGCCAGCAGCTTAGGGGACCATGGACAGCCCCAGCATTTT
>.|TRBD1|TRBV29-1|TRBJ1-1
CSVSDRGQGGAFF
TGCAGCGTCTCGGACAGGGGGCAAGGGGGAGCTTTCTTT
>.|.|TRBV14|TRBJ2-7
CASSQEGRVYEQYF
TGTGCCAGCAGCCAAGAAGGGCGGGTGTACGAGCAGTACTTC
>once|.|TRBV9|TRBJ2-5
CASSGRPGTYQETQYF
TGTGCCAGCAGCGGGAGACCGGGGACATACCAAGAGACCCAGTACTTC
>.|TRBD2|TRBV24-1|TRBJ2-1
CATSDPKREGKNEQFF
TGTGCCACCAGTGATCCAAAGCGGGAGGGGAAGAATGAGCAGTTCTTC
>.|.|TRBV25-1|TRBJ1-1
CASARDPRTEAFF
TGTGCCAGCGCCCGGGACCCAAGGACTGAAGCTTTCTTT
>.|.|TRBV19|TRBJ1-2
CASSNTPNYGYTF
TGTGCCAGTAGTAACACCCCTAACTATGGCTACACCTTC
>.|.|TRBV18|TRBJ2-7
CASSPPGDKFYEQYF
TGTGCCAGCTCACCACCGGGGGATAAATTCTACGAGCAGTACTTC
>.|.|TRBV29-1|TRBJ1-2
CSVEDRGSGYGYTF
TGCAGCGTTGAAGATCGTGGATCAGGGTATGGCTACACCTTC
>.|.|TRBV3-1|TRBJ2-1
CASSQSDSVGSEQFF
TGTGCCAGCAGCCAATCGGACTCGGTCGGTTCCGAGCAGTTCTTC
>.|.|TRBV12-5|TRBJ1-4
CASGLGINEKLFF
TGTGCTAGTGGTTTGGGGATTAATGAAAAACTGTTTTTT
>.|.|TRBV19|TRBJ2-7
CASKKGRGSYEQYF
TGTGCCAGTAAAAAGGGACGAGGTTCCTACGAGCAGTACTTC
>once|.|TRBV29-1|TRBJ2-2
CSGSSSGSGELFF
TGCAGCGGATCCTCGTCGGGAAGCGGGGAGCTGTTTTTT
>.|.|TRBV7-3|TRBJ2-1
CASSRGARGYNEQFF
TGTGCCAGCAGCCGGGGAGCCCGGGGATACAATGAGCAGTTCTTC
>.|TRBD1|TRBV3-1|TRBJ1-2
CASSQDRRQGMSGYTF
TGTGCCAGCAGCCAAGATCGTCGACAGGGGATGAGTGGCTACACCTTC
>.|.|TRBV15|TRBJ2-3
CATSSSTDTQYF
TGTGCCACCAGCAGTAGCACAGATACGCAGTATTTT
>.|.|TRBV27|TRBJ2-6
CASSHVRGSGANVLTF
TGTGCCAGCAGCCACGTGAGGGGTTCTGGGGCCAACGTCCTGACTTTC
>.|.|TRBV7-9|TRBJ1-1
CASSGRDQKNTEAFF
TGTGCCAGCTCAGGCCGGGACCAAAAGAACACTGAAGCTTTCTTT
>.|TRBD1|TRBV5-7|TRBJ2-7
CASSQNGQAHYYEQYF
TGTGCCAGCAGCCAAAATGGACAGGCCCACTACTACGAGCAGTACTTC
>.|.|TRBV6-1|TRBJ2-6
CASGSTGANVLTF
TGTGCCAGCGGATCCACTGGGGCCAACGTCCTGACTTTC
>.|.|TRBV27|TRBJ2-1
CASSLLGARVYNEQFF
TGTGCCAGCAGCCTACTGGGGGCCCGGGTATACAATGAGCAGTTCTTC
>.|TRBD1|TRBV6-5|TRBJ1-1
CASSYRGRYRGNTEAFF
TGTGCCAGCAGTTACCGTGGTAGGTACAGGGGGAACACTGAAGCTTTCTTT
>.|.|TRBV20-1|TRBJ2-3
CSVSTGTSTDTQYF
TGCAGTGTATCGACAGGGACTAGCACAGATACGCAGTATTTT
>.|.|TRBV3-1|TRBJ1-5
CASSHSSYRQPQHF
TGTGCCAGCAGCCATAGCAGTTACAGACAGCCCCAGCATTTT
>.|.|TRBV9|TRBJ2-3
CASSALGDQSTQYF
TGTGCCAGCAGCGCACTCGGGGACCAAAGTACGCAGTATTTT
>.|TRBD2|TRBV29-1|TRBJ2-1
CSVPGLAGDEQFF
TGCAGCGTCCCGGGACTAGCGGGCGATGAGCAGTTCTTC